This T cell receptor (beta chain) was captured in a study of shared clonotypes between healthy human individuals (dated by TCRdb to 2019 to 2021). About the study as a whole: A couple of women and a few men aged 18 to 49 years were included in the cohort. Per donor, three plates each were used for CD4 naive and CD4 memory, two for CD8 naive, and one for CD8 memory. To estimate repertoire size and how much clonotype sharing occurs between individuals, the study deeply sequenced the blood TCR repertoires of five or six healthy adults. To increase sequencing depth and limit assay-specific biases, TCR repertoire library preparation and sequencing were carried out by different laboratories using diverse techniques. Leukapheresis yielded between about 0.94 and 8.9 billion PBMCs per donor.

Paper-wide results and their limitations: Even with the large sequencing depth, rarefaction of the sorted-subset datasets indicated that sequencing was incomplete. Compared with non-shared clonotypes, the clonotypes found in all four sorted-subset donors had higher generation probabilities. Because the study included a small number of donors, the genetic and exposure-history diversity represented was limited. When several donors were compared, the shared fraction of clonotypes was 5% to 6.5% for naive CD4, approximately 3.3% for naive CD8, about 2.5% for memory CD4, and 0.4% for memory CD8. Naive subsets generally had larger estimated clonotype richness than memory subsets. Pairwise subsampling led to the expectation that sequencing depth would affect the degree of clonotype sharing among donors. Sampling was limited to blood, and TCR repertoires in tissue likely differ from TCR repertoires in blood.

Points on this clone: The clone's antigen remains unknown. The input lacks base qualities; no much larger clone sits a single base away.

Using the deep immunoSEQ assay, multiplex PCR amplified TCR CDR3 regions from genomic DNA. Extracted genomic DNA from each cell subset was spread evenly across all wells of several immunoSEQ 96-well plates, with each plate serving as a replicate. For sorted subsets, approximately 200 ng of genomic DNA, equivalent to 25,000 to 30,000 T cell genomes, went into each replicate PCR. Purified libraries were quantified with a Qubit 3.0 fluorometer, sized on a Bioanalyzer 2100, and re-quantified with the KAPA Library Quantification kit. Every immunoSEQ 96-well plate was sequenced on a separate single-read 150-cycle Illumina NextSeq 550 flow cell. As for how the authors treated the data: Because only junctional sequences without quality scores were contained in the immunoSEQ output, filtering matching that applied to full-length reads could not be performed. Sequences were annotated with PyIR, a Python wrapper for IgBLAST v1.9, using IMGT germline references to assign V/J genes and CDR3. Reads were removed for weak V/J assignments (E-value above 1e-6), missing CDR3, stop codons, out-of-frame junctions, or ambiguous translated residues. V3J clonotypes were defined as sequences sharing an identical inferred V gene, J gene, and CDR3 amino acid sequence. The percentage overlap between two repertoires was calculated by dividing the number of shared unique clonotypes by the size of the smaller repertoire. RTK rarefaction, the Chao1 estimator, and Recon v2.1 estimates of unobserved clonotypes were used to assess repertoire richness. For all TCRbeta clonotypes obtained by the gDNA method from a handful of donors, generation probabilities were computed with OLGA. In its TCRdb copy, this immuneACCESS table keeps in-frame sequences only and misses some clones. Where compared with another copy, unresolved V genes explain less than half of these, and the others have no known cause. For V, J and clone size, that table is used; D and trimming come from the DNA. The sample table contains approximately 720,000 clones; only one count was recorded for about 91% of them. The top ten clonotypes cover roughly 22% of the sample.

CD8 naive samples were CD45RO-negative cells positively selected for CCR7, giving a CD45RA+CCR7+ population that excluded TemRA cells. Donors were healthy HIV-negative adults with no recently reported acute infections or vaccinations. All donors were Caucasian adults living in Nashville, Tennessee, USA. Blood was obtained by leukapheresis, after which PBMCs were separated by Ficoll-Histopaque density gradient centrifugation and cryopreserved in liquid nitrogen vapor phase. Analytical flow cytometry was used to check the purity and quantity of every magnetically sorted T cell population. Genomic DNA was isolated from every sorted fraction and measured by UV absorbance on a Nanodrop 2000c. The TCR originated in a man aged 30 to 39 in good health. Material for sequencing was naive CD8+ T cells sorted from blood. This specimen's cell subset or site label, interpreted: CD45RA+CCR7+.

The CDR3: CASSPWGQETQYF. The bases read TGTGCCAGCAGCCCGTGGGGCCAAGAGACCCAGTACTTC. The rearrangement combines TRBV7-9 with TRBJ2-5; the D gene cannot be resolved reliably. The CDR3 has 13 amino acids, counting the end cysteine and phenylalanine. The entry retains the CDR3 DNA only, 39 bases that are in frame from base 1. As encoded in the germline V gene (reference sequence), CDR1 is SEHNR while CDR2 is FQNEAQ. Between the V and J ends, shortened by 5 bases and 1 base respectively, the junction contains 8 bases. The reference TRBV7-9 and TRBJ2-5 proteins fill in what lies around the CDR3, so the full variable domain reads DTGVSQNPRHKITKRGQNVTFRCDPISEHNRLYWYRQTLGQGPEFLTYFQNEAQLEKSRLLSDRFSAERPKGSFSTLEIQRTEQGDSAMYLCASSPWGQETQYFGPGTRLLVL.